These T cell receptor beta chains were read from a single sample in a study of cytomegalovirus exposure and HLA in healthy donors. TCRdb keeps only in-frame clones here, not all; method: immunoSEQ multiplex PCR. The repertoire holds more than 95,000 clones, with around 78% as singletons. Sequenced input: PBMCs. These receptors originate from a man in his fifties in good health and CMV-seronegative. Each CDR3 is given without its conserved first and last residue.

v_gene	CDR3aa
TRBV15	ATSRDSPENTGELF
TRBV7-9	SSSPLGVGVTEAF
TRBV2	ASKLDRESIQY
TRBV28	ASIPGVDRGNEQF
TRBV4-1	ASSQSPDGGYGYT
TRBV7-6	ASSLGDGLYEQY
TRBV6-6	ASSRQGPSTDTQY
TRBV7-2	ASSLNGQGAGTEAF
TRBV27	ASSLGGDRGYGYT
TRBV2	ASPTGTDTQY
TRBV7-8	ASSSRWTQY
TRBV19	ASSIPSGQNTKKLF
TRBV5-1	ASRDRSSGRYT
TRBV4-1	ASSLTGAQNSGANVLT
TRBV6-1	ASSWDRNDAQH
TRBV19	ASSGGVLGDGKLF
TRBV6-4	ASSDGPQGAF
TRBV15	ATRTDSSYEQY
TRBV6-1	ASSESGGYNEQF